The rows below give T cell receptor beta chains drawn from one sample of a study of CD8 T cells in Susac syndrome. One entry per CDR3 protein, called by TCRdb with MiXCR from the immunoSEQ multiplex PCR reads. The sample shows around 280,000 distinct CDR3 sequences, around 90% of them seen only once. Sequenced: CD4+ T cells from PBMCs. These receptors all come from a human donor with multiple sclerosis. The CDR3 runs from the conserved cysteine through the conserved F or W. The D gene is left open where the match is weak. Expanded clones get a size class; other rows say once, few or many, or leave the size out.

d_call	v_call	j_call	clone_size	cdr3_nt	cdr3_aa
NA	TRBV9	TRBJ2-7	NA	TGTGCCAGCAGCGGCTGGCAGGGGCAACAGTACTTC	CASSGWQGQQYF
NA	TRBV30	TRBJ1-3	NA	TGTGCCTGGAGTCGACAGCCCCGCTCTGGAAACACCATATATTTT	CAWSRQPRSGNTIYF
TRBD1	TRBV3-1	TRBJ2-7	once	TGTGCCAGCAGCCGACAACAGGGGCCCTACGAGCAGTACTTC	CASSRQQGPYEQYF
NA	TRBV7-8	TRBJ1-1	NA	TGTGCCAGCAGCTTAGGCGGGAGTCCGAACACTGAAGCTTTCTTT	CASSLGGSPNTEAFF
NA	TRBV7-7	TRBJ2-5	NA	TGTGCTAGCAGCTCGGGGAACCAAGAGACCCAGTACTTC	CASSSGNQETQYF
TRBD1	TRBV3-1	TRBJ1-5	NA	TGTGCCAGCAGCCAAGATATGACAGGGGGCCAGCCCCAGCATTTT	CASSQDMTGGQPQHF
NA	TRBV30	TRBJ1-4	NA	TGTGCCTGGAGCTACTACCGTGAAAAACTGTTTTTT	CAWSYYREKLFF
TRBD1	TRBV14	TRBJ1-6	NA	TGTGCCAGCAGCCAGGGACAGGGGGTAGGGTCACCCCTCCACTTT	CASSQGQGVGSPLHF
NA	TRBV15	TRBJ1-4	NA	TGTGCCACCAGCAGAGATCCAGGCCATGAAAAACTGTTTTTT	CATSRDPGHEKLFF
NA	TRBV7-9	TRBJ2-1	NA	TGTGCCAGCAGCTTAGATTTGGGCCCCAATGAGCAGTTCTTC	CASSLDLGPNEQFF
NA	TRBV4-3	TRBJ1-4	NA	TGCGCCAGCAGCCAAGGGGCAGGGTCCCCCTCAACTAATGAAAAACTGTTTTTT	CASSQGAGSPSTNEKLFF
NA	TRBV10-1	TRBJ1-1	NA	TGCGCCAGCAGTGAAGGGGGGGGAAGGAAAGCTTTCTTT	CASSEGGGRKAFF
NA	TRBV25-1	TRBJ2-1	NA	TGTGCCAGCAGTGAATTTGGGACACCGTCACAGTTCTTC	CASSEFGTPSQFF
NA	TRBV5-1	TRBJ1-1	NA	TGCGCCAGCAGCTATGACCTCACTGAAGCTTTCTTT	CASSYDLTEAFF
NA	TRBV14	TRBJ2-7	few	TGTGCCAGCAGCCAAGGTCTCAGGAGCTCCTACGAGCAGTACTTC	CASSQGLRSSYEQYF
NA	TRBV7-9	TRBJ2-3	NA	TGTGCCAGCAGCTTCGCCCGGGACATAGATACGCAGTATTTT	CASSFARDIDTQYF
NA	TRBV30	TRBJ1-5	once	TGTGCCTACGGGGTTATTAGCAATCAGCCCCAGCATTTT	CAYGVISNQPQHF
NA	TRBV25-1	TRBJ2-5	NA	TGTGCCAGCAGTAAGTTTGGACAGAAAGAGACCCAGTACTTC	CASSKFGQKETQYF
NA	TRBV7-9	TRBJ1-2	NA	TGTGCCAGCAGCCAAAGGACGGTCTATGGCTACACCTTC	CASSQRTVYGYTF
TRBD1	TRBV6-2/TRBV6-3	TRBJ1-2	NA	TGTGCCAGCAGTCCTGCAGGGACAGGGTATCGTGGCTACACCTTC	CASSPAGTGYRGYTF
NA	TRBV29-1	TRBJ2-7	NA	TGCAGCGTAGCCGGGACGGTTACTTACGAGCAGTACTTC	CSVAGTVTYEQYF
TRBD2	TRBV7-2	TRBJ2-3	NA	TGTGCCAGCAGCTCTCCGGGGCGGGAGAGGCCCGTTACGCAGTATTTT	CASSSPGRERPVTQYF
NA	TRBV6-2/TRBV6-3	TRBJ2-2	NA	TGTGCCAGCGGGCGGGACAAGGTCGGGGAGCTGTTTTTT	CASGRDKVGELFF
NA	TRBV12-3/TRBV12-4	TRBJ2-1	NA	TGTGCCAGCACTACAGGGCCACTCAACAATGAGCAGTTCTTC	CASTTGPLNNEQFF
TRBD2	TRBV6-2/TRBV6-3	TRBJ2-7	few	TGTGCCAGCAGTGACCGTACTAGCGGTATCTCCTACGAGCAGTACTTC	CASSDRTSGISYEQYF